This T cell receptor beta chain was recorded in a study of T-cell memory formation after mild COVID-19 (dated by TCRdb to the early 2020s). Notes on the research overall: TCR sequence clusters from the two donors were largely donor specific. T-cell clones expanding and contracting after mild COVID-19 in two donors were tracked by longitudinal TCRalpha and TCRbeta repertoire sequencing. The cohort comprised two young, previously healthy adult volunteers, one female and one male.

Reads for this sample came from an Illumina NovaSeq 6000. Using 5'RACE with constant-segment primers, TCRalpha and TCRbeta cDNA libraries were constructed, with sample barcodes and unique molecular identifiers added in the process. RNA was extracted from every sample with Trizol reagent. Libraries were amplified in two PCR steps, with a second sample barcode and Illumina TruSeq adapters added in the second step. Sequencing of libraries was performed on an Illumina NovaSeq with 2 x 150 bp paired-end reads. The authors' analysis ran thus. Demultiplexing of reads and collapsing into UMI-guided consensus sequences were performed with migec v1.2.7. Using mixcr v2.1.11, UMI consensuses were aligned to TRA and TRB V and J templates and then assembled into clonotypes. Clonotypes were classified as expanded or contracted when called significant by both edgeR and NoisET, with noise models trained on biological replicates. edgeR calls used a false discovery rate-adjusted p below 0.01 and a log2 fold-change threshold of 1. PCA with hierarchical clustering of max-normalized trajectories of the 1000 most abundant clonotypes was used as exploratory dynamics analysis. Each responding clone was given a CD4 or CD8 phenotype based on the CD4+ and CD8+ repertoires, which had been sequenced separately. TCRdb's own reprocessing of the public reads used fastp at Q25 and MiXCR and kept productive beta chains. Here each entry gathers all rows of one CDR3 protein and keeps the most common genes and DNA. The authors' filters were not applied to this entry. The sample table records a few hundred thousand distinct CDR3 sequences; around 14% of these occur just once. About 22% of the sample is held by the ten biggest clonotypes.

The table lists this clonotype with many counts. Its antigen remains unidentified. The sample holds no much larger clone one base away, and base qualities are not on file. The CDR3 starts with the cysteine, ends with the phenylalanine, and has 15 residues. CDR3 DNA is the only sequence kept; it has 45 bases, read in frame from the first base. CDR1 and CDR2 are read off the germline V gene as SGHRS and YFSETQ. Trimming takes 2 bases off V and 4 bases off J; junction bases not matched to a gene: 8. What the work shows at the level of the full study, not this receptor alone: Clones contracting from day 15 to 85 had balanced CD4/CD8 phenotypes, while a second wave expanding from day 15 to 37 was biased towards CD4+. SARS-CoV-2 specificity was not confirmed for the second-wave clones peaking on day 37. Contracting CD4+ clones turned up mainly in the CM and EM memory subsets, whereas EMRA was where CD8+ clones were enriched. The study covered only a couple of mild cases, and larger cohorts including severe cases with pre-infection samples were considered necessary. Some responding clones were detected in pre-infection memory, which suggested that pre-existing cross-reactive memory T cells had joined the SARS-CoV-2 response.

Ficoll-Paque density gradient centrifugation was used to isolate PBMCs. This sequence originates from a man between 18 and 29 years old who had mild COVID-19 (a few samples of this study predate the infection). The sample titles of this study are shuffled in the database, so cell type and time point are left out; the donor was told from shared clones. The sequencing input was PBMCs or a T cell subset sorted from them (not recorded which). The sequence is built from TRBV5-1 and TRBJ2-5, with 7 junctional bases fitting TRBD1. The DNA sequence follows: TGCGCCAGCAGCTTTTCAACAGGGGCTAGAGAGACCCAGTACTTC. This is translated as CASSFSTGARETQYF.